Below, 28 T cell receptor beta chains from the same sample are listed, as sequenced in a study of T cell changes during pregnancy in multiple sclerosis. Sequencing was performed with immunoSEQ multiplex PCR; in TCRdb, only in-frame clones are kept and a portion is missing. The sample has under 60,000 clones; around 94% are singletons. The sequenced sample was CD4+ T cells from peripheral blood mononuclear cells, obtained in the third trimester of pregnancy. Every receptor here comes from a female donor with multiple sclerosis, enrolled in a pregnancy study.

The V and J genes are TRBV9 and TRBJ1-5, with a possible D match to TRBD1 (5 bases). CDR1 is SGDLS, CDR2 YYNGEE, per germline. This CDR3 spans 14 amino acids. V was pared by 0 bases and J by 6 bases, with 10 bases between. The CDR3 protein is CASSVAGGSQPQHF. The CDR3 DNA reads TGTGCCAGCAGCGTAGCGGGGGGTTCTCAGCCCCAGCATTTT.

The genes are TRBV7-2 and TRBJ2-3; TRBD2 agrees at 8 bases. The ends lost 4 bases at V and 4 bases at J; junction bases unmatched: 7. The CDR3 extends over 15 amino acids. CDR1 is SGHTA and CDR2 is FQGNSA in the germline V gene. The CDR3 here is CASSSTRAGADTQYF. The CDR3 DNA reads TGTGCCAGCAGCTCGACTAGAGCGGGGGCAGATACGCAGTATTTT. Drawing the rest from reference TRBV7-2 and TRBJ2-3, the complete variable domain is GAGVSQSPSNKVTEKGKDVELRCDPISGHTALYWYRQSLGQGLEFLIYFQGNSAPDKSGLPSDRFSAERTGGSVSTLTIQRTQQEDSAVYLCASSSTRAGADTQYFGPGTRLTVL.

The CDR3 nucleotides are TGTGCCAGCAGCCCCAAGACAGGGTCGGAGCAGCCCCAGCATTTT. It is translated as CASSPKTGSEQPQHF. The chain combines TRBV7-2 with TRBJ1-5; 7 bases agree with TRBD1. Losses at the gene ends were 5 bases for V and 7 bases for J; bases not matched to a gene: 11. This CDR3 comprises 15 residues. Germline assignment: CDR1 SGHTA and CDR2 FQGNSA.

The rearrangement links TRBV4-3 to TRBJ2-7, with D maybe TRBD2 (7 bases). Trimming took 0 bases from V and 3 from J, leaving 12 bases between them. The germline gives CDR1 LGHNA, CDR2 YSLEER. CDR3 length: 15 residues. The CDR3 nucleotides read TGCGCCAGCAGCCAAGATGGGGGGGCAGGCTACGAGCAGTACTTC. It specifies CASSQDGGAGYEQYF.

The chain combines TRBV2 with TRBJ1-1, with D perhaps TRBD1 (6 bases). The germline CDR1 and CDR2 sequences are SNHLY and FYNNEI. The CDR3 extends over 19 amino acids. The ends were cut back, 6 bases at V and 0 bases at J, with 26 bases in the middle. This CDR3 is CASRAPRTAPALMNTEAFF. The CDR3 DNA is TGTGCCAGCAGGGCACCGCGGACAGCGCCAGCCCTTATGAACACTGAAGCTTTCTTT.

This clone showed up just once. CDR3 DNA sequence: TGTGCCTGGGATAGCGGGAAATACAATGAGCAGTTCTTC. Protein product: CAWDSGKYNEQFF. The rearrangement joins TRBV30 to TRBJ2-1, with TRBD2 identical over 8 bases. Germline V gene lookup returns CDR1 GTSNPN and CDR2 SVGIG (reference sequence). The junction had 4 bases not matched to a gene; V was cut back by 5 bases and J by 4 bases. The CDR3 covers 13 residues.

The CDR3 protein is CAWSGLAADTQYF. Here the CDR3 DNA reads TGTGCCTGGAGTGGGCTAGCCGCAGATACGCAGTATTTT. The chain recombines TRBV30 with TRBJ2-3; maybe TRBD2 (5 bases). Looked up from germline, CDR1 is GTSNPN and CDR2 is SVGIG (reference sequence). V was trimmed by 1 base and J by 4 bases, leaving 9 bases between them. The CDR3 covers 13 residues.

The CDR3 sequence: CASSLSRAGGPGTQYF. For the CDR3, the DNA is TGTGCCAGCAGTTTATCACGGGCGGGAGGGCCGGGGACCCAGTACTTC. The chain uses TRBV28 and TRBJ2-5; 9 bases are a match to TRBD2. V trimming: 1 base; J trimming: 7 bases; junction bases outside the gene matches: 10. CDR1 is MDHEN, CDR2 SYDVKM, per germline. The CDR3 consists of 16 residues.

The V call is TRBV2, the J call TRBJ1-5; TRBD1 agrees at 7 bases. Germline CDR1 and CDR2: SNHLY and FYNNEI. The V segment lost 6 bases and the J segment 4 bases; nucleotides outside the gene matches: 3. The CDR3 length is 13 residues. The CDR3, as DNA: TGTGCCAGCAGACTGACAGGGAATCAGCCCCAGCATTTT. It translates to CASRLTGNQPQHF.

This chain uses TRBV27 with TRBJ2-4; D might be TRBD1 (6 bases). The germline CDR1 and CDR2 sequences are MNHEY and SMNVEV (reference sequence). Trimming shortened V by 3 bases and J by 1 base, and 16 bases separated the two germline ends. The CDR3 runs to 17 residues. The CDR3 coding sequence is TGTGCCAGCAGTTTCCAGTCCCAGGGGCAGGCCAAAAACATTCAGTACTTC. It translates to CASSFQSQGQAKNIQYF.

V is TRBV7-6 and J is TRBJ1-4; D gene uncertain. Trimming shortened V by 5 bases and J by 4 bases, and 5 bases separated the two germline ends. The germline gives CDR1 SGHVS, CDR2 FNYEAQ. The CDR3 sequence is 12 residues long. CDR3 protein: CASSPDNEKLFF. The CDR3 region has the DNA TGTGCCAGCAGCCCAGATAATGAAAAACTGTTTTTT. Full variable domain (rest looked up from reference TRBV7-6 and TRBJ1-4): GAGVSQSPRYKVTKRGQDVALRCDPISGHVSLYWYRQALGQGPEFLTYFNYEAQQDKSGLPNDRFSAERPEGSISTLTIQRTEQRDSAMYRCASSPDNEKLFFGSGTQLSVL.

The rearrangement joins TRBV2 to TRBJ2-7, with TRBD1 as a possible D gene (5 bases). The CDR3 covers 15 residues. Germline values: CDR1 SNHLY, CDR2 FYNNEI. Trimming removed 5 bases at V and 0 bases at J, with 14 bases between. The CDR3 sequence: CASSSRQLRSYEQYF. CDR3 DNA: TGTGCCAGCAGTTCAAGACAGCTCCGCTCCTACGAGCAGTACTTC. Looking up the rest from reference TRBV2 and TRBJ2-7 gives the full variable domain: EPEVTQTPSHQVTQMGQEVILRCVPISNHLYFYWYRQILGQKVEFLVSFYNNEISEKSEIFDDQFSVERPDGSNFTLKIRSTKLEDSAMYFCASSSRQLRSYEQYFGPGTRLTVT.

The chain uses TRBV18 and TRBJ1-3; D is uncertain. The CDR3 totals 15 residues. V lost 0 bases, J lost 1 base, and 7 bases lay in between. The germline V gene has CDR1 KGHSH and CDR2 LQKENI. The chain's CDR3 is CASSPPSTSGNTIYF. CDR3 sequence (DNA): TGTGCCAGCTCACCACCGTCCACTTCTGGAAACACCATATATTTT.

The rearrangement joins TRBV27 to TRBJ2-6; D possibly corresponds to TRBD2 (6 bases). Germline CDR1 and CDR2: MNHEY and SMNVEV (reference sequence). The CDR3 extends over 17 amino acids. V was shortened by 2 bases and J by 0 bases, with 11 bases between the two germline ends. CDR3 sequence reads: CASSLTGVRSGANVLTF. The CDR3 nucleotides read TGTGCCAGCAGTTTAACGGGGGTGCGCTCTGGGGCCAACGTCCTGACTTTC.

The chain has TRBV7-3 and TRBJ1-1; 8 positions match TRBD1. V gave up 6 bases and J gave up 4 bases; unmatched junction bases: 10. The CDR3 is 15 residues long. Germline V lookup: CDR1 SGHTA, CDR2 FQGTGA. DNA for the CDR3: TGTGCCAGCAGGCTGACAGGGGTGTCGTCCACTGAAGCTTTCTTT. Amino acids: CASRLTGVSSTEAFF.

The rearrangement uses TRBV9 and TRBJ1-4; D is undetermined. CDR1 is SGDLS and CDR2 is YYNGEE in the germline V gene. The CDR3 is 16 amino acids. V lost 0 bases to trimming and J lost 0 bases, with 9 bases between them. CDR3 loop: CASSVGSTATNEKLFF. DNA for the CDR3: TGTGCCAGCAGCGTAGGTTCTACCGCAACTAATGAAAAACTGTTTTTT.

The V call is TRBV6-1, the J call TRBJ1-1; TRBD1 is a possible D gene (5 bases). The CDR3 has 14 amino acids. The V gene's germline CDR1 is MNHNS and CDR2 SASEGT. Between the trimmed V and J ends, which lost 6 bases and 0 bases, there was a span of 11 bases. In DNA, the CDR3 is TGTGCCAGCAGGGGGGGACTGATGAACACTGAAGCTTTCTTT. This encodes CASRGGLMNTEAFF.

This clone was observed once. The V call is TRBV7-8, the J call TRBJ2-3; the match to TRBD2 covers 7 bases. Trimming removed 2 bases from V and 0 bases from J; junction bases left unmatched: 14. Germline-derived CDR1 and CDR2 are SGHVS and FQNEAQ. The CDR3 totals 19 residues. The CDR3 region has the DNA TGTGCCAGCAGCTTACCGGGACTAATAACTACAAAAAGCACAGATACGCAGTATTTT. This gives the protein CASSLPGLITTKSTDTQYF.

The rearrangement joins TRBV7-2 to TRBJ2-3; D perhaps matches TRBD2 (5 bases). The CDR3 has 16 residues. V lost 6 bases to trimming and J lost 7 bases, with 23 bases between them. Germline assignment: CDR1 SGHTA and CDR2 FQGNSA. The CDR3 nucleotides read TGTGCCAGCAGGCCTACGTTCTGGGCGGGCGACCATACGCAGTATTTT. Its protein is CASRPTFWAGDHTQYF.

This clone appeared a single time. The rearrangement links TRBV6-1 to TRBJ2-7, with 8 bases matching TRBD2. The CDR3 sequence is 18 residues long. J lost 0 bases, V lost 0 bases, and 10 bases had no gene match. Germline V gene sequence: CDR1 MNHNS, CDR2 SASEGT. The CDR3 nucleotides are TGTGCCAGCAGTGAAGCGCGGGCAGCGGGGGTTAGCTCCTACGAGCAGTACTTC. It specifies CASSEARAAGVSSYEQYF.

The chain joins TRBV6-5 to TRBJ1-1; D is perhaps TRBD1 (5 bases). Germline CDR1 is MNHEY and CDR2 is SVGAGI. V lost 6 bases to trimming and J lost 1 base, with 12 bases between them. The CDR3 is 14 residues long. CDR3 sequence: CASRSQGKNTEAFF. In DNA form, the CDR3 reads TGTGCCAGCAGATCCCAGGGAAAGAACACTGAAGCTTTCTTT.

The rearrangement uses TRBV5-6 and TRBJ1-1; possibly TRBD1 for D (5 bases). Trimming cost V 0 bases and J 0 bases, with 9 bases left between them. There are 15 residues in the CDR3. CDR1 and CDR2 from the germline V gene are SGHDT and YYEEEE. CDR3 sequence reads: CASSLVGRVNTEAFF. In DNA, the CDR3 is TGTGCCAGCAGCTTGGTAGGCAGGGTGAACACTGAAGCTTTCTTT.

This clone appeared a single time. The chain recombines TRBV9 with TRBJ2-7, with 10 bases that match TRBD2. With 4 bases clipped from V and 5 bases from J, the junction kept 6 bases outside the gene matches. The CDR3 has 14 residues. Germline lookup yields CDR1 SGDLS and CDR2 YYNGEE. CDR3 protein: CASSKAGGPDEQYF. DNA of the CDR3: TGTGCCAGCAGCAAAGCGGGGGGGCCGGACGAGCAGTACTTC.

The chain uses TRBV19 and TRBJ1-1; possible D gene TRBD1, 6 bases. V lost 0 bases and J lost 0, with 8 bases in between. Per the germline V gene, CDR1 is LNHDA and CDR2 is SQIVND (reference sequence). CDR3 length: 15 amino acids. This CDR3 is CASSIDRGVNTEAFF. Written as DNA, the CDR3 is TGTGCCAGTAGTATAGACAGGGGCGTGAACACTGAAGCTTTCTTT.

This clone was picked up one time. The genes are TRBV27 and TRBJ2-7; 7 nucleotides align to TRBD2. Germline V gives CDR1 MNHEY, CDR2 SMNVEV (reference sequence). The V and J ends lost 3 bases and 2 bases, in that order; junction bases with no gene match: 7. CDR3 size: 15 residues. The CDR3 spells CASSLETSRTYEQYF. CDR3 nucleotides: TGTGCCAGCAGTTTGGAGACTAGCCGTACCTACGAGCAGTACTTC.

V usage is TRBV7-9 and J usage is TRBJ2-3, with TRBD2 matching over 14 bases. Per germline, CDR1 SEHNR and CDR2 FQNEAQ (reference sequence). V gave up 5 bases and J gave up 1 base; unmatched junction bases: 8. This CDR3 is built from 18 residues. CDR3 amino acids: CASSIGLAGGGGTDTQYF. CDR3 sequence (DNA): TGTGCCAGCAGCATTGGACTAGCGGGAGGAGGGGGCACAGATACGCAGTATTTT.

This clone was counted once. This chain connects TRBV5-1 to TRBJ1-3; 9 nucleotides agree with TRBD1. Germline V gene sequence: CDR1 SGHRS, CDR2 YFSETQ. V was clipped by 4 bases and J by 12 bases; unmatched bases: 20. This CDR3 contains 17 residues. The CDR3 nucleotides read TGCGCCAGCAGCCCCACGGAGACAGGGGGTTTACCCACGAGCATATATTTT. Protein product: CASSPTETGGLPTSIYF. Supplemented by reference TRBV5-1 and TRBJ1-3, the full variable domain reads KAGVTQTPRYLIKTRGQQVTLSCSPISGHRSVSWYQQTPGQGLQFLFEYFSETQRNKGNFPGRFSGRQFSNSRSEMNVSTLELGDSALYLCASSPTETGGLPTSIYFGEGSWLTVV.

V gene TRBV2 combines with J gene TRBJ1-1, with TRBD1 matching 7 bases. The CDR3 is 13 residues long. Germline V gives CDR1 SNHLY, CDR2 FYNNEI. With V trimmed by 6 bases and J by 3 bases, 4 bases remained unmatched. CDR3 nucleotide sequence: TGTGCCAGCAGCATGACAGGGTACACTGAAGCTTTCTTT. Its protein product is CASSMTGYTEAFF.